These 17 T cell receptor beta chains were all obtained from the same sample, sequenced in a study of identical twins. TCRdb independently ran MiXCR on the 5' RACE reads; one entry per CDR3 protein. The sample consists of about 250,000 distinct CDR3 sequences, around 7.6% of them appearing once. These data were also reused for a study on yellow fever vaccine responses in identical twins.

What was sequenced was CD8+ T cells sorted from blood. These receptors all come from a woman aged 18 to 35 in good health.

This clonotype was recorded many times. The V call is TRBV15, the J call TRBJ2-3; TRBD1 agrees at 8 bases. V shed 3 bases, J shed 2 bases, and the junction held 7 bases outside the gene matches. The CDR3 has 16 residues. In germline, CDR1 is LNHNV, CDR2 YYDKDF (reference sequence). The CDR3 loop is CATSRDRELLTDTQYF. The CDR3 nucleotides read TGTGCCACCAGCAGGGACAGGGAATTACTCACAGATACGCAGTATTTT.

V gene TRBV11-2 combines with J gene TRBJ2-7; 7 bases are shared with TRBD1. CDR3 length: 15 amino acids. Trimming at V came to 6 bases and at J to 3 bases, leaving 11 bases not matched to a gene. Germline V gene sequence: CDR1 SGHAT, CDR2 FQNNGV. The CDR3 loop is CASSPVPGTDYEQYF. The CDR3 nucleotides read TGTGCCAGCAGTCCAGTACCTGGGACAGACTACGAGCAGTACTTC.

This clonotype was recorded at least ten times. V and J are TRBV7-3 and TRBJ2-7; the D call may be TRBD1 or TRBD2 (5 bases each). Trimming stripped 1 base from V and 3 bases from J, with 13 bases between. Germline V lookup: CDR1 SGHTA, CDR2 FQGTGA. The CDR3 has 15 residues. The CDR3 spells CASSLNQGEVYEQYF. The CDR3 DNA sequence: TGTGCCAGCAGCTTAAATCAGGGAGAGGTCTACGAGCAGTACTTC.

In this sample, this clonotype turned up a few times. This chain links TRBV6-5 with TRBJ2-5; 7 bases are shared with TRBD1. Germline CDR1 MNHEY, CDR2 SVGAGI. The CDR3 contains 14 residues. Trimming cost V 5 bases and J 5 bases; bases outside gene matches: 8. The CDR3 reads CASSTGTESETQYF. In nucleotides, the CDR3 is TGTGCCAGCAGTACTGGGACAGAATCGGAGACCCAGTACTTC.

This clonotype was detected ten times or more. The chain uses TRBV29-1 and TRBJ2-7; 8 bases match TRBD1. Per the germline V gene, CDR1 is SQVTM and CDR2 is ANQGSEA. The V segment lost 7 bases and the J segment 6 bases; nucleotides outside the gene matches: 11. This CDR3 contains 13 residues. The CDR3 loop reads CSAQDREAGEQYF. CDR3 sequence (DNA): TGCAGCGCCCAGGACAGGGAGGCGGGCGAGCAGTACTTC.

V usage is TRBV11-2 and J usage is TRBJ1-2; a weak D match, TRBD1 (5 bases). The CDR3 totals 14 residues. V was pared by 1 base and J by 5 bases, with 11 bases between. CDR1 and CDR2 (germline): SGHAT, FQNNGV. The CDR3: CASSLGGDGYGYTF. The CDR3 DNA follows: TGTGCCAGCAGCTTAGGAGGGGACGGTTATGGCTACACCTTC.

This chain links TRBV7-9 with TRBJ2-4, with 9 bases matching TRBD1. Germline CDR1 reads SEHNR; CDR2 reads FQNEAQ (reference sequence). This CDR3 spans 17 amino acids. The junction had 9 bases not matched to a gene; V was cut back by 5 bases and J by 1 base. The CDR3 region is CASSPTGQGEAKNIQYF. The CDR3 region has the DNA TGTGCCAGCAGCCCGACGGGACAGGGTGAGGCCAAAAACATTCAGTACTTC.

This clonotype showed up many times. The CDR3 is CASSSDRSKEQYF. CDR3 bases: TGTGCCAGCAGCTCAGACAGGTCTAAGGAGCAGTACTTC. This chain uses TRBV7-7 with TRBJ2-7; maybe TRBD1 (6 bases). CDR1 and CDR2 (germline): SSHAT, FNYEAQ (reference sequence). V was pared by 4 bases and J by 7 bases, with 14 bases between. The CDR3 totals 13 residues.

The rearrangement uses TRBV3-1 and TRBJ2-6, with D maybe TRBD1 (6 bases). This CDR3 comprises 17 residues. Trimming took off 4 bases at V and 1 base at J, with 14 bases between the two ends. The germline V gene has CDR1 LGHDT and CDR2 YNNKEL (reference sequence). CDR3 amino acids: CASSPDDGTSGANVLTF. In DNA form, the CDR3 reads TGTGCCAGCAGCCCAGATGACGGGACATCTGGGGCCAACGTCCTGACTTTC.

This clonotype was recorded a few times. CDR3 loop: CASSLVPLAGVIGELFF. CDR3 nucleotides: TGTGCCAGCAGCTTAGTTCCGCTAGCGGGAGTCATCGGGGAGCTGTTTTTT. V and J are TRBV11-2 and TRBJ2-2; 10 nucleotides agree with TRBD2. Trimming took 1 base from V and 7 from J; bases not matched to a gene: 9. This CDR3 is built from 17 residues. The germline gives CDR1 SGHAT, CDR2 FQNNGV.

This clonotype was counted between two and nine times. The chain uses TRBV12-3 or TRBV12-4 and TRBJ2-7; 14 nucleotides match TRBD2. This CDR3 comprises 17 residues. With V trimmed by 6 bases and J by 5 bases, 12 bases remained unmatched. As DNA, the CDR3 is TGTGCCAGCAGCCCCAAGGGACTAGCGGGAGAGCTGGACGAGCAGTACTTC. Translation: CASSPKGLAGELDEQYF.

The chain joins TRBV3-1 to TRBJ1-2, with D uncertain. Trimming removed 0 bases from V and 8 bases from J, with 13 bases in between. This CDR3 spans 14 amino acids. In germline, CDR1 is LGHDT, CDR2 YNNKEL (reference sequence). CDR3 coding DNA: TGTGCCAGCAGCCAAGATCGCGCCCGGAGGGGCTACACCTTC. Protein sequence: CASSQDRARRGYTF.

This clonotype was observed a few times. V is TRBV25-1 and J is TRBJ2-5, with 7 bases fitting TRBD2. V trimming: 3 bases; J trimming: 5 bases; junction bases outside the gene matches: 12. CDR3 length: 16 residues. Germline-derived CDR1 and CDR2 are MGHDK and SYGVNS. For the CDR3, the DNA is TGTGCCAGCAGTGACGCCGGACTAGGGTTCCGGGAGACCCAGTACTTC. It encodes CASSDAGLGFRETQYF.

The table lists this clonotype with many counts. The CDR3 loop is CASSDSNEQFF. The CDR3 nucleotides are TGCGCCAGCAGCGACAGTAATGAGCAGTTCTTC. The chain links TRBV5-1 to TRBJ2-1; tentative D call: TRBD1 (5 bases). This CDR3 comprises 11 residues. Per the germline V gene, CDR1 is SGHRS and CDR2 is YFSETQ. Trimming took 4 bases from V and 7 from J, leaving 6 bases between them.

J is TRBJ2-5 and V is TRBV2; D remains unclear. This CDR3 contains 16 residues. Per the germline V gene, CDR1 is SNHLY and CDR2 is FYNNEI. V lost 3 bases to trimming and J lost 0 bases, with 14 bases between them. CDR3 DNA sequence: TGTGCCAGCAGTGATTTCGGCCAAGAGTACCAAGAGACCCAGTACTTC. Translated, it gives CASSDFGQEYQETQYF.

Ten or more counts support this clonotype. This sequence joins TRBV15 and TRBJ2-2, with 11 bases aligning to TRBD1. Losses at the gene ends were 1 base for V and 7 bases for J; bases not matched to a gene: 8. The CDR3 loop spans 17 amino acids. Germline assignment: CDR1 LNHNV and CDR2 YYDKDF (reference sequence). CDR3 DNA sequence: TGTGCCACCAGCAGAGTTCGGACAGGGGGCTTCGGCGGGGAGCTGTTTTTT. The encoded protein is CATSRVRTGGFGGELFF.

This clonotype was detected only a few times. Written as DNA, the CDR3 is TGTGCCAGCAGTGATCCGGGACTAGAGGCCCCAACAGATACGCAGTATTTT. This sequence encodes CASSDPGLEAPTDTQYF. The chain couples TRBV2 to TRBJ2-3, with TRBD2 matching 8 bases. The CDR3 is made up of 17 amino acids. Germline CDR1 and CDR2: SNHLY and FYNNEI. J lost 3 bases, V lost 3 bases, and 11 bases had no gene match.